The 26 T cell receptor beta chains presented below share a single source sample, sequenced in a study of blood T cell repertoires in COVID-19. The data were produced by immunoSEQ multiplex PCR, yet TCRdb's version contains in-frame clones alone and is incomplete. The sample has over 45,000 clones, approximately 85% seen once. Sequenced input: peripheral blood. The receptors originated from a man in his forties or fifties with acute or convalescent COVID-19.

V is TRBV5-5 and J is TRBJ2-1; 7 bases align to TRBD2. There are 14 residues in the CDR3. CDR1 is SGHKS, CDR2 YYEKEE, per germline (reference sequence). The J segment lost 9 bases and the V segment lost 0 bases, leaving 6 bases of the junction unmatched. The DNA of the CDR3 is TGTGCCAGCAGCTTGGACTTGGGGAGGGGTGAGCAGTTCTTC. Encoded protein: CASSLDLGRGEQFF.

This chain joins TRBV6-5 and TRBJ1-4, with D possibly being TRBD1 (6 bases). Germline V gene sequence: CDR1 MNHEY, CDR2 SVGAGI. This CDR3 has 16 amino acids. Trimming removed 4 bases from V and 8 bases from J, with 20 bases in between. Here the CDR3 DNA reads TGTGCCAGCAGTTCCACGAGCTTAGGGGGAGAAGAAAAACTGTTTTTT. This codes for CASSSTSLGGEEKLFF.

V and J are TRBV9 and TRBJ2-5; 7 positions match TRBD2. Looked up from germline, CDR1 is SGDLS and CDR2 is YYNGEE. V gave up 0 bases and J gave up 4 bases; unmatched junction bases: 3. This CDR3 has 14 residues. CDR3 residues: CASSVAGGGETQYF. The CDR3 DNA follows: TGTGCCAGCAGCGTAGCGGGAGGTGGAGAGACCCAGTACTTC.

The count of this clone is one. The CDR3 spells CASSTGQVPTGEQYF. DNA of the CDR3: TGCGCCAGCAGCACGGGACAGGTTCCAACTGGGGAGCAGTACTTC. This sequence joins TRBV5-1 and TRBJ2-7; TRBD1 agrees at 8 bases. The CDR3 totals 15 residues. V lost 4 bases to trimming and J lost 7 bases; unmatched junction nucleotides: 13. CDR1 and CDR2 from the germline V gene are SGHRS and YFSETQ.

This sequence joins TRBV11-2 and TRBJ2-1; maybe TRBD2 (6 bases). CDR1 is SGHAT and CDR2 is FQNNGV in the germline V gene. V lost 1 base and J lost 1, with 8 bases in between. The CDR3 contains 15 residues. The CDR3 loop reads CASSLGGRSYNEQFF. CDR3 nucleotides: TGTGCCAGCAGCTTAGGTGGGAGGTCCTACAATGAGCAGTTCTTC. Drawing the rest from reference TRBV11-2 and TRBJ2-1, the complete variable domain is EAGVAQSPRYKIIEKRQSVAFWCNPISGHATLYWYQQILGQGPKLLIQFQNNGVVDDSQLPKDRFSAERLKGVDSTLKIQPAKLEDSAVYLCASSLGGRSYNEQFFGPGTRLTVL.

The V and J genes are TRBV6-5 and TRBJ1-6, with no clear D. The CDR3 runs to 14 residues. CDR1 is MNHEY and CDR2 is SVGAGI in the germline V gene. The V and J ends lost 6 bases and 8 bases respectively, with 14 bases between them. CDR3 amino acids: CASSVLVGDSPLHF. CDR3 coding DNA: TGTGCCAGCAGCGTATTAGTCGGGGATTCACCCCTCCACTTT.

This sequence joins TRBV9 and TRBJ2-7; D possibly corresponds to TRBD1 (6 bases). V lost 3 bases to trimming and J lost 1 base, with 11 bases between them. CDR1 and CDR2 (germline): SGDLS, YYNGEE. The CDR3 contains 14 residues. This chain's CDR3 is CASSEQGSSYEQYF. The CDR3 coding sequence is TGTGCCAGCAGCGAACAGGGATCTTCCTACGAGCAGTACTTC.

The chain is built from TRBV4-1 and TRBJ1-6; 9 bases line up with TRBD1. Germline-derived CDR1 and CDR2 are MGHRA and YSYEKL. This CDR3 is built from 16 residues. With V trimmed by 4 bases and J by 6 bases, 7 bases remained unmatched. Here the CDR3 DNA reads TGCGCCAGCAGCCGTCAACCGGGACAGGGTAATTCACCCCTCCACTTT. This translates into CASSRQPGQGNSPLHF.

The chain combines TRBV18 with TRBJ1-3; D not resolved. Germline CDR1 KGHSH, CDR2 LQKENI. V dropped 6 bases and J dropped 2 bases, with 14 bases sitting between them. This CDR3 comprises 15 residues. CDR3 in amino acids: CASSREAHPGNTIYF. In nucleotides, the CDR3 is TGTGCCAGCTCCCGAGAGGCTCACCCTGGAAACACCATATATTTT.

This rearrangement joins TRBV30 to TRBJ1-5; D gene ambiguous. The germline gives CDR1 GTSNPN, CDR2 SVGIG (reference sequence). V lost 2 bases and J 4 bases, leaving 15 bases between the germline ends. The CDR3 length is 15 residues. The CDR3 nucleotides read TGTGCCTGGAGTCGTTCGGAAACAGCTAATCAGCCCCAGCATTTT. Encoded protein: CAWSRSETANQPQHF.

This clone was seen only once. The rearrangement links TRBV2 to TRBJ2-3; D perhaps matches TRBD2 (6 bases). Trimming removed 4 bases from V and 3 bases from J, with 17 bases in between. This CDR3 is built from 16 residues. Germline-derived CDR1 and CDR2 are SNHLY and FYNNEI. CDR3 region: CASSGGIGTLTDTQYF. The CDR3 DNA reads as TGTGCCAGCAGTGGGGGTATCGGGACTTTAACAGATACGCAGTATTTT.

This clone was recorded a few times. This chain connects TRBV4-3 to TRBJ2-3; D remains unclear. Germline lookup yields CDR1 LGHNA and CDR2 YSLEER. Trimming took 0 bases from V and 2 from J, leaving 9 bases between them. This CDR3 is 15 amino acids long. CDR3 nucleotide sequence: TGCGCCAGCAGCCAAGATATCGGTCTCACAGATACGCAGTATTTT. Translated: CASSQDIGLTDTQYF.

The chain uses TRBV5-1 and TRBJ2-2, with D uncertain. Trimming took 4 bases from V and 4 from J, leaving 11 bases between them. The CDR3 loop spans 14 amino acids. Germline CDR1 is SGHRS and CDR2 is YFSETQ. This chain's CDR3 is CASSESLTTGELFF. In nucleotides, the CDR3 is TGCGCCAGCAGCGAGAGTCTAACCACCGGGGAGCTGTTTTTT.

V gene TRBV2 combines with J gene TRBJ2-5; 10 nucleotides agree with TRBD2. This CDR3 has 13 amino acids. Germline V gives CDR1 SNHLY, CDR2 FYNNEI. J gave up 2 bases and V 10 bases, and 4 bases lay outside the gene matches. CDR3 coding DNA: TGTGCCACGGGGACTAGCGAACAAGAGACCCAGTACTTC. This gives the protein CATGTSEQETQYF.

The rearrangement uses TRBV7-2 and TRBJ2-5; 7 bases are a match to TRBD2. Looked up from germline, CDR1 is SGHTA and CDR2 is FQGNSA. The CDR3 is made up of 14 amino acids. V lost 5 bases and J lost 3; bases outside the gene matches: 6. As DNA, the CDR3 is TGTGCCAGCAGCCCTCAGGGAGGGGAAGAGACCCAGTACTTC. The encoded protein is CASSPQGGEETQYF.

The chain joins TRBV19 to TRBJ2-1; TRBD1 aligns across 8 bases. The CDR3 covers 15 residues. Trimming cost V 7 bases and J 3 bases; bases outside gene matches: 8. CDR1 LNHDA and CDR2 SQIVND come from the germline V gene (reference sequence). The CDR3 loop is CASKPPGTGYNEQFF. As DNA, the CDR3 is TGTGCCAGTAAGCCACCCGGGACAGGCTACAATGAGCAGTTCTTC.

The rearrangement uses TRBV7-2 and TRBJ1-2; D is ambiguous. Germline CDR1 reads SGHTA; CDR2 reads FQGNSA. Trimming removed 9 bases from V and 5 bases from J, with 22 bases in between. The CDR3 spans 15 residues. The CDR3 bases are TGTGCCAGTACCCCCTCGGGAGGAAATATTTATGGCTACACCTTC. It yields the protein CASTPSGGNIYGYTF.

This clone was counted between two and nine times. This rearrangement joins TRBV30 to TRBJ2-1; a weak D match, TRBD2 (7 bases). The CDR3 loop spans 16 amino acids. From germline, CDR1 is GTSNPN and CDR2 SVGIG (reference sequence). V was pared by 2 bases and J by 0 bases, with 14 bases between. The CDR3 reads CAWSSLGGPSYNEQFF. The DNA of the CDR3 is TGTGCCTGGAGTTCCTTGGGGGGGCCCTCCTACAATGAGCAGTTCTTC.

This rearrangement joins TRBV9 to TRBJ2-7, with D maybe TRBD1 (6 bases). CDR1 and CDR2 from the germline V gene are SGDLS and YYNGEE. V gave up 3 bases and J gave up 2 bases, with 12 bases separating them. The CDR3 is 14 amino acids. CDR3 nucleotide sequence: TGTGCCAGCAGCGGGAAGGGACAAGCCTACGAGCAGTACTTC. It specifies CASSGKGQAYEQYF.

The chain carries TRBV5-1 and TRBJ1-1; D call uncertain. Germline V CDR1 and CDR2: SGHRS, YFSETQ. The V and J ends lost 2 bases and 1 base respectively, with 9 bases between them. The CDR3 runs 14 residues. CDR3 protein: CASSFERRNTEAFF. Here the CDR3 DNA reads TGCGCCAGCAGCTTCGAAAGGAGGAACACTGAAGCTTTCTTT.

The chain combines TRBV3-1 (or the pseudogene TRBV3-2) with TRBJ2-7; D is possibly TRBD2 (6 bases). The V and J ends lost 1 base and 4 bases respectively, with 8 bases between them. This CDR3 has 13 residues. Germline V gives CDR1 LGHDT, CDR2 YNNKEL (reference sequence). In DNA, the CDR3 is TGTGCCAGCAGCCAAGCTGGGGGGTACGAGCAGTACTTC. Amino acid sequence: CASSQAGGYEQYF.

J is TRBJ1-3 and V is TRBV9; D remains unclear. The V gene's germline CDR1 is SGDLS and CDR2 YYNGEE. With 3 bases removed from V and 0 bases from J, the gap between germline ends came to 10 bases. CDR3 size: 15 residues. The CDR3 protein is CASSAGRNSGNTIYF. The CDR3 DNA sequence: TGTGCCAGCAGCGCCGGGAGGAACTCTGGAAACACCATATATTTT.

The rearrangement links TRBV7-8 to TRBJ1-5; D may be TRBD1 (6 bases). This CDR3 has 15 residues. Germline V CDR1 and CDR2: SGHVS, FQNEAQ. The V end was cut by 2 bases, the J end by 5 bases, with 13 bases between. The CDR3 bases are TGTGCCAGCAGCTTAACCGGGGCAGGGGATCAGCCCCAGCATTTT. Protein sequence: CASSLTGAGDQPQHF.

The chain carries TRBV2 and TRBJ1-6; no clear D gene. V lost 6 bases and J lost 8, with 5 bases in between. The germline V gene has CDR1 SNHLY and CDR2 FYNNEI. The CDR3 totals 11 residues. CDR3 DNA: TGTGCCAGCAGCGGGGATTCACCCCTCCACTTT. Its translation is CASSGDSPLHF.

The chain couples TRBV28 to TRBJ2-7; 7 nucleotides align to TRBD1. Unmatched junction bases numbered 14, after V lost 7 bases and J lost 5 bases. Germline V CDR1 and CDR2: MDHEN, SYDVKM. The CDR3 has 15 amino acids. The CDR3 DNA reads TGTGCCAGCACCGGGTTGACAGGGACGTACCACGAGCAGTACTTC. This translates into CASTGLTGTYHEQYF.

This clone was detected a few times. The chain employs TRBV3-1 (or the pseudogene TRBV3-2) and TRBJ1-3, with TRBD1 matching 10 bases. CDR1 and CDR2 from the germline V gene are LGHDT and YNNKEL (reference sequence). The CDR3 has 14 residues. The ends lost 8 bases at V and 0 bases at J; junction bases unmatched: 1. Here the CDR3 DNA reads TGTGCCAGCGGACAGGGGGGCTCTGGAAACACCATATATTTT. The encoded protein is CASGQGGSGNTIYF.